This paragraph reports one TCR beta chain. The data belong to a study of patients and donors after allogeneic stem cell transplantation. The CDR3 is 16 amino acids. Trimming left V 6 bases short and J 0 bases short, with 15 bases between. Germline values: CDR1 MDHEN, CDR2 SYDVKM. MiXCR, run by TCRdb on the RT-PCR reads, gives a single entry per CDR3 protein. This sample has 9,000 to 10,000 distinct CDR3 sequences, with approximately 5.9% found just once. The chain carries TRBV28 and TRBJ1-5; D is unresolved. The clonotype originates from a human donor who was either an allogeneic HSCT recipient or a stem cell or donor lymphocyte infusion donor (not recorded which). It is not recorded whose cells these are; they may come from a transplant donor. Sequencing input: blood, either unsorted or a sorted T cell fraction (not recorded which). DNA for the CDR3: TGTGCCAGCAGCCTAAATACCGGGCATAGCAATCAGCCCCAGCATTTT. As protein: CASSLNTGHSNQPQHF.